This record covers a single T cell receptor beta chain. Original handling: Nucleated cell counts were estimated from reference gene primer amplification. Measured with immunoSEQ multiplex PCR; TCRdb has only the in-frame clones, and not every one. From that table come the V and J calls and clone size; the DNA was used to work out D and trimming. The sample has about 230,000 clones, 86% seen once. This entry comes from a study of blood T cell repertoires in COVID-19. Looking at the study overall: The origin of the acute and convalescent COVID-19 samples was the United States, Italy and Spain. T cells, B-cell-depleted T cells, or PBMCs supplied cDNA or gDNA.

The Seattle patients joined while their infection was active and were tracked longitudinally afterward. The CDR3 is made up of 14 amino acids. Trimming cost V 6 bases and J 0 bases, with 11 bases left between them. In germline, CDR1 is SQVTM, CDR2 ANQGSEA. The sequenced sample was peripheral blood. V usage is TRBV29-1 and J usage is TRBJ1-4; D remains ambiguous. This receptor was taken from a man in his fifties or sixties with COVID-19, enrolled during active disease. CDR3 amino acids: CSVSQGATNEKLFF. The CDR3 DNA reads TGCAGCGTGTCCCAAGGAGCAACTAATGAAAAACTGTTTTTT.